Listed here are 23 T cell receptor beta chains from one sample, sequenced in a study of shared clonotypes between healthy human individuals. The method was immunoSEQ multiplex PCR; TCRdb's version includes in-frame clones alone and lacks a portion of them. The sample holds around 430,000 clones, 75% to 85% seen once. The sequenced sample consisted of PBMCs. The receptors were sampled from a woman between 40 and 50 years old in good health. Some clones in this sample may be carry-over from other donors' samples.

The chain carries TRBV19 and TRBJ1-2; possible D gene TRBD1, 5 bases. Per germline, CDR1 LNHDA and CDR2 SQIVND (reference sequence). The V end lost 5 bases, the J end lost 8 bases, and 21 bases lay between the germline ends. This CDR3 comprises 15 residues. CDR3 in DNA: TGTGCCAGTAGTCTTCAGATAGACAGCGCGCAGGGCTACACCTTC. Translation: CASSLQIDSAQGYTF.

The V gene is TRBV11-2, the J gene TRBJ2-7; 10 nucleotides line up with TRBD1. The germline V gene has CDR1 SGHAT and CDR2 FQNNGV. Trimming cost V 1 base and J 4 bases; bases outside gene matches: 7. The CDR3 consists of 16 residues. The CDR3 sequence is CASSLAVTGGLYEQYF. CDR3 nucleotides: TGTGCCAGCAGCTTAGCCGTGACAGGGGGCCTGTACGAGCAGTACTTC.

The chain carries TRBV27 and TRBJ2-2; 8 bases agree with TRBD2. Germline V gene sequence: CDR1 MNHEY, CDR2 SMNVEV (reference sequence). The CDR3 covers 15 residues. With V trimmed by 9 bases and J by 4 bases, 10 bases remained unmatched. The CDR3 protein is CASSLRAGATGELFF. As DNA, the CDR3 is TGTGCCAGTTCATTAAGAGCGGGAGCCACCGGGGAGCTGTTTTTT.

This chain links TRBV7-8 with TRBJ2-1, with D possibly TRBD1 on 6 matching bases. V was trimmed by 4 bases and J by 7 bases, leaving 17 bases between them. The CDR3 is 15 residues long. Germline loops: CDR1 SGHVS, CDR2 FQNEAQ. The CDR3 bases are TGTGCCAGCAGCTCAGGGGACGGCCCCCTAAATGAGCAGTTCTTC. Translating it yields CASSSGDGPLNEQFF.

V is TRBV28 and J is TRBJ1-3, with TRBD1 as a possible D gene (5 bases). The CDR3 has 14 amino acids. Per germline, CDR1 MDHEN and CDR2 SYDVKM. Trimming removed 6 bases at V and 2 bases at J, with 11 bases between. CDR3 sequence: CASRPGLPGNTIYF. The CDR3 DNA reads as TGTGCCAGCAGGCCGGGACTACCTGGAAACACCATATATTTT.

This chain connects TRBV25-1 to TRBJ1-1; D possibly corresponds to TRBD1 (6 bases). Per germline, CDR1 MGHDK and CDR2 SYGVNS. CDR3 size: 13 residues. V was pared by 5 bases and J by 11 bases, with 18 bases between. The DNA for the CDR3 is TGTGCCAGCAGTATCTCAGGGGCCTCTGCGGCTTTCTTT. Its translation is CASSISGASAAFF.

The chain combines TRBV11-3 with TRBJ2-1, with D tentatively TRBD2 (5 bases). CDR3 length: 15 amino acids. CDR1 and CDR2 (germline): SGHNT, YENEEA. V lost 1 base to trimming and J lost 1 base, with 8 bases between them. The DNA of the CDR3 is TGTGCCAGCAGCTTAGGCGGGTATTCCTACAATGAGCAGTTCTTC. Translated, it gives CASSLGGYSYNEQFF.

Concerning this clone itself: Different DNA sequences within this sample yield the same CDR3. This sequence joins TRBV4-3 and TRBJ2-3; D tentatively reads TRBD1 or TRBD2 (6 bases each). Per the germline V gene, CDR1 is LGHNA and CDR2 is YSLEER. Between the trimmed V and J ends, which lost 1 base and 2 bases, there was a span of 13 bases. The CDR3 has 16 residues. CDR3: CASSQGGGTVTDTQYF. CDR3 nucleotide sequence: TGCGCCAGCAGCCAAGGAGGGGGGACCGTCACAGATACGCAGTATTTT.

The chain couples TRBV5-1 to TRBJ1-1; 8 nucleotides line up with TRBD1. Germline V gives CDR1 SGHRS, CDR2 YFSETQ. This CDR3 has 14 residues. The V gene end was trimmed by 0 bases and the J gene end by 5 bases; junction bases not matched to a gene: 3. CDR3 sequence reads: CASSLEQGVTEAFF. The CDR3 DNA reads TGCGCCAGCAGCTTGGAACAGGGGGTTACTGAAGCTTTCTTT. The variable domain in full, with the rest retrieved from reference TRBV5-1 and TRBJ1-1, is KAGVTQTPRYLIKTRGQQVTLSCSPISGHRSVSWYQQTPGQGLQFLFEYFSETQRNKGNFPGRFSGRQFSNSRSEMNVSTLELGDSALYLCASSLEQGVTEAFFGQGTRLTVV.

This chain uses TRBV10-3 with TRBJ1-5; TRBD1 is a possible D gene (6 bases). Germline V gives CDR1 ENHRY, CDR2 SYGVKD. The V gene lost 10 bases and the J gene lost 9 bases, with 31 bases spanning the gap. This CDR3 is built from 17 residues. CDR3 nucleotide sequence: TGTGCCAGCAGGTTCAAGACTACCGGGACATATTTGTGGCCCCAGCATTTT. Amino acids: CASRFKTTGTYLWPQHF.

The gene calls are TRBV29-1 and TRBJ1-1, with unresolved D. The germline V and J ends were trimmed by 7 bases and 0 bases, with 15 bases remaining between them. This CDR3 has 14 residues. Germline CDR1 reads SQVTM; CDR2 reads ANQGSEA. CDR3 sequence reads: CSAHGQIVNTEAFF. The CDR3 DNA reads as TGCAGCGCCCACGGGCAGATTGTGAACACTGAAGCTTTCTTT.

The rearrangement joins TRBV6-4 to TRBJ2-1, with TRBD2 identical over 11 bases. The CDR3 has 15 residues. With 0 bases clipped from V and 8 bases from J, the junction kept 3 bases outside the gene matches. The germline gives CDR1 MRHNA, CDR2 SNTAGT. CDR3 residues: CASSDSVAGGDEQFF. For the CDR3, the DNA is TGTGCCAGCAGTGACTCGGTAGCGGGAGGGGATGAGCAGTTCTTC.

The chain uses TRBV5-1 and TRBJ1-2; D gene unclear. This CDR3 spans 18 amino acids. Trimming left V 0 bases short and J 1 base short, with 19 bases between. Per the germline V gene, CDR1 is SGHRS and CDR2 is YFSETQ. The CDR3 nucleotides read TGCGCCAGCAGCTTGGCGGGCCAGCAAAGACCCATTAACTATGGCTACACCTTC. The encoded protein is CASSLAGQQRPINYGYTF.

Concerning this clone itself: The identical CDR3 is also encoded by other nucleotide sequences in the sample. The chain employs TRBV19 and TRBJ1-5, with D unclear. The CDR3 loop spans 14 amino acids. Germline V gene data show CDR1 as LNHDA and CDR2 as SQIVND (reference sequence). V lost 1 base to trimming and J lost 0 bases, with 4 bases between them. The CDR3 DNA follows: TGTGCCAGTAGTATAGGGGATAGCAATCAGCCCCAGCATTTT. Its translation: CASSIGDSNQPQHF.

The chain is built from TRBV28 and TRBJ1-4; 12 nucleotides line up with TRBD1. From germline, CDR1 is MDHEN and CDR2 SYDVKM. The ends lost 4 bases at V and 7 bases at J; junction bases unmatched: 7. The CDR3 is 16 amino acids. CDR3 sequence (DNA): TGTGCCAGCAGTTCCTCCCCGGGACAGGGGGCTGAAAAACTGTTTTTT. Encoded protein: CASSSSPGQGAEKLFF.

The CDR3, as DNA: TGTGCCAGCAGCGTTGGAGGGCCCCGGACAGATACGCAGTATTTT. This translates into CASSVGGPRTDTQYF. The chain combines TRBV9 with TRBJ2-3; D is perhaps TRBD2 (6 bases). Trimming stripped 2 bases from V and 3 bases from J, with 13 bases between. This CDR3 spans 15 amino acids. CDR1 SGDLS and CDR2 YYNGEE come from the germline V gene.

The chain is built from TRBV25-1 and TRBJ2-1; D gene uncertain. Germline V gene sequence: CDR1 MGHDK, CDR2 SYGVNS. CDR3 size: 17 residues. V lost 3 bases, J lost 5 bases, and 20 bases lay in between. The DNA of the CDR3 is TGTGCCAGCAGTGATTGGGCTAAAACTGTTGGAGACAATGAGCAGTTCTTC. It specifies CASSDWAKTVGDNEQFF.

The rearrangement links TRBV7-8 to TRBJ1-2, with unresolved D. V lost 5 bases to trimming and J lost 2 bases, with 12 bases between them. The CDR3 loop spans 14 amino acids. In germline, CDR1 is SGHVS, CDR2 FQNEAQ. CDR3 coding DNA: TGTGCCAGCAGCCGATCGAGCAGGAACTATGGCTACACCTTC. It codes for CASSRSSRNYGYTF.

The V and J genes are TRBV20-1 and TRBJ2-1; D is undetermined. V was cut by 1 base and J by 7 bases, with 5 bases left in between. Per germline, CDR1 DFQATT and CDR2 SNEGSKA (reference sequence). This CDR3 comprises 11 residues. The DNA of the CDR3 is TGCAGTGCTAGAGTTTTAAATGAGCAGTTCTTC. This gives the protein CSARVLNEQFF.

This clone was seen a handful of times. The gene calls are TRBV2 and TRBJ1-1; D unclear. Per the germline V gene, CDR1 is SNHLY and CDR2 is FYNNEI. The CDR3 sequence is 13 residues long. Trimming cost V 5 bases and J 1 base, with 8 bases left between them. In nucleotides, the CDR3 is TGTGCCAGCAGTACCCAGGAGAACACTGAAGCTTTCTTT. This translates into CASSTQENTEAFF. Filled out from reference TRBV2 and TRBJ1-1, the complete variable domain reads EPEVTQTPSHQVTQMGQEVILRCVPISNHLYFYWYRQILGQKVEFLVSFYNNEISEKSEIFDDQFSVERPDGSNFTLKIRSTKLEDSAMYFCASSTQENTEAFFGQGTRLTVV.

V and J are TRBV2 and TRBJ2-5, with 10 bases fitting TRBD1. This CDR3 contains 14 residues. Germline CDR1 and CDR2: SNHLY and FYNNEI. Trimming took 5 bases from V and 4 from J; bases not matched to a gene: 4. The CDR3: CASSLDRGRETQYF. The DNA of the CDR3 is TGTGCCAGCAGTCTCGACAGGGGGCGAGAGACCCAGTACTTC.

The chain recombines TRBV28 with TRBJ1-1; D not certain. V lost 8 bases and J lost 0, with 10 bases in between. The CDR3 runs to 13 residues. The germline V gene has CDR1 MDHEN and CDR2 SYDVKM. Here the CDR3 reads CASGQTLNTEAFF. CDR3 in DNA: TGTGCCAGCGGTCAAACCTTGAACACTGAAGCTTTCTTT.

This clone appeared a few times. The V call is TRBV29-1, the J call TRBJ2-6; D ambiguous. Between the trimmed V and J ends, which lost 5 bases and 4 bases, there was a span of 12 bases. The CDR3 totals 14 residues. Germline V gene data show CDR1 as SQVTM and CDR2 as ANQGSEA. The CDR3 coding sequence is TGCAGCGTTCTGGTTGCCGCAGGGGCCAACGTCCTGACTTTC. Translation gives CSVLVAAGANVLTF.